This T cell receptor beta chain was documented in a study of blood T cell repertoires in COVID-19. Across the whole study: Acute-phase and convalescent COVID-19 samples originated in the United States, Italy and Spain. T cells, B-cell-depleted T cells, or PBMCs provided the cDNA or gDNA that served as material.

V dropped 8 bases and J dropped 6 bases, with 17 bases sitting between them. This CDR3 is 14 amino acids long. Germline V CDR1 and CDR2: MNHEY, SVGAGI. In the authors' workflow: Amplified reference gene primers provided the basis for estimating nucleated cell counts. TCRdb keeps only in-frame clones here, not all; method: immunoSEQ multiplex PCR. That table is the source of V, J and clone size, and D and trimming were worked out from the DNA. Here the sample spans tens of thousands of clones, roughly 82% being singletons. This TCR was sampled from a human donor in a cohort sampled during active COVID-19. This chain links TRBV6-5 with TRBJ2-1; D perhaps matches TRBD1 (8 bases). Sequenced: peripheral blood. The CDR3 reads CASWRTGGGNEQFF. CDR3 DNA: TGTGCCAGCTGGAGAACAGGGGGGGGCAATGAGCAGTTCTTC.